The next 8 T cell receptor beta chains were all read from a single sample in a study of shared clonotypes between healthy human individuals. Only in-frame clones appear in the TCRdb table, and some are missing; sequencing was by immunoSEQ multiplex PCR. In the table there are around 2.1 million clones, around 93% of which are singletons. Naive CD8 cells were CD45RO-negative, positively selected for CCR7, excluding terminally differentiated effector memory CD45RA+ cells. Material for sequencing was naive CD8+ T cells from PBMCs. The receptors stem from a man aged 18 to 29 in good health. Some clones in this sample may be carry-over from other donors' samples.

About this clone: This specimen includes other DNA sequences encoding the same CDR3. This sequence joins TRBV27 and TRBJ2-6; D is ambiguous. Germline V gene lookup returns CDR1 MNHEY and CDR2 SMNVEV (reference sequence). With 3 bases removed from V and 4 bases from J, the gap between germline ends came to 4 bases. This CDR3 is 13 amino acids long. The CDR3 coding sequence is TGTGCCAGCAGTTTGTTAGGGGCCAACGTCCTGACTTTC. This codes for CASSLLGANVLTF.

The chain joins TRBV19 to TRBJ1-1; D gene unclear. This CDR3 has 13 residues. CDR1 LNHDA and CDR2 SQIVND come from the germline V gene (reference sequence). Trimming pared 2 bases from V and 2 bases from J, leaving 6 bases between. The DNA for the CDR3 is TGTGCCAGTAGTATAAATTTCAACACTGAAGCTTTCTTT. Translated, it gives CASSINFNTEAFF.

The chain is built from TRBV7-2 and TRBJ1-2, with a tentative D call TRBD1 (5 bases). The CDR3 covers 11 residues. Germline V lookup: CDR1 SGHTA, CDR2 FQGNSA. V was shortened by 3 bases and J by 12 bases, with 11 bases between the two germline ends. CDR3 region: CASSFLGTDTF. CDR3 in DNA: TGTGCCAGCAGCTTTTTAGGGACCGACACCTTC.

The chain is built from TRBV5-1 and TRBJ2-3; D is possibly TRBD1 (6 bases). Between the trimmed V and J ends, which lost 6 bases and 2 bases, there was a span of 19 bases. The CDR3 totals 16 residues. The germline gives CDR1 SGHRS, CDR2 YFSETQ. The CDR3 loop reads CASNENRDTVTDTQYF. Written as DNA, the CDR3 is TGCGCCAGCAACGAAAACCGGGACACGGTCACAGATACGCAGTATTTT. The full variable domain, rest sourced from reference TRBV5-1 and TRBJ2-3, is KAGVTQTPRYLIKTRGQQVTLSCSPISGHRSVSWYQQTPGQGLQFLFEYFSETQRNKGNFPGRFSGRQFSNSRSEMNVSTLELGDSALYLCASNENRDTVTDTQYFGPGTRLTVL.

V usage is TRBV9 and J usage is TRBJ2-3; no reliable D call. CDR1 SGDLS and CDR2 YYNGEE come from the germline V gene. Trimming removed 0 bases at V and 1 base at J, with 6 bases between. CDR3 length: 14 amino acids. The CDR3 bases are TGTGCCAGCAGCGTAGGTGAACGCACAGATACGCAGTATTTT. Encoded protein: CASSVGERTDTQYF.

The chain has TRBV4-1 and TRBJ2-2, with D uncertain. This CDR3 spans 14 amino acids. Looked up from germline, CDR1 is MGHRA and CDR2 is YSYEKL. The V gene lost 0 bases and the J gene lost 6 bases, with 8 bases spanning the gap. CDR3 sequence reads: CASSQDSASGELFF. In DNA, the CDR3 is TGCGCCAGCAGCCAAGATTCAGCATCCGGGGAGCTGTTTTTT.

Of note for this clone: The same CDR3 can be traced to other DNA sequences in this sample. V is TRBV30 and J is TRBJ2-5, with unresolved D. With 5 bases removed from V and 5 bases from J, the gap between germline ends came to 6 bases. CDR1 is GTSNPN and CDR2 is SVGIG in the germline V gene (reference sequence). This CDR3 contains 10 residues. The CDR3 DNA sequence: TGTGCCTGGTCTGGGGAGACCCAGTACTTC. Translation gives CAWSGETQYF.

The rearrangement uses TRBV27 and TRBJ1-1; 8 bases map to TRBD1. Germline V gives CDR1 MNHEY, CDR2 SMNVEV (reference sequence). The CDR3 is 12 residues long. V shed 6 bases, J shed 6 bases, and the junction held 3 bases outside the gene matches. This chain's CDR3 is CASRQGAAEAFF. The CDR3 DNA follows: TGTGCCAGCAGGCAGGGGGCGGCTGAAGCTTTCTTT.